Described below is a single T cell receptor beta chain sequence and its context. The antigen is unknown. What was sequenced were expressed TCRB transcripts, since all of the isolated RNA had been reverse transcribed. Roughly 3.6 million reads were obtained on average from naive, central memory and regulatory T cell samples. Some clones are missing from TCRdb's copy, which holds only in-frame ones; the method was immunoSEQ multiplex PCR. The table shows some 660,000 clones, with around an eighth occurring only once. Each of the CD4+ naive, central memory, regulatory and stem cell-like memory populations was sorted via CD45RO/CCR7/CD25/CD127/CD95/CD27. This sample was included in a study of beta chain features in type 1 diabetes. Study overall: In all, roughly 98,000,000 sorted cells from all samples were analyzed.

The CDR3 sequence is 13 residues long. The V end lost 6 bases, the J end lost 6 bases, and 11 bases lay between the germline ends. Germline V CDR1 and CDR2: ENHRY, SYGVKD. Broader study findings: The study found moderately but significantly shorter TCRB CDR3s in all four CD4+ subsets of Type 1 diabetes patients.

The receptor was isolated from a man younger than 35 with type 1 diabetes. Sequenced material: naive CD4+ T cells from blood. The rearrangement links TRBV10-3 to TRBJ2-2; D is undetermined. CDR3 in DNA: TGTGCCATCAGCGACGCTTGGGCCGGGGAGCTGTTTTTT. It yields the protein CAISDAWAGELFF.